This T cell receptor (beta chain) emerged from a study of T-cell memory formation after mild COVID-19. General study findings and limits: Later expanders leaned toward CD4+, whereas clones contracting from day 15 to 85 were balanced CD4/CD8.

Each CDR3 protein is one row after TCRdb ran MiXCR on the 5' RACE reads. The sample gives about 29,000 distinct CDR3 sequences, around 12% of which show up once; over 12% is in the top ten. This clonotype was detected many times. No antigen is known for it. The clonotype originates from an adult woman who had mild COVID-19 (a few samples of this study predate the infection). Cell type and time point are not known. The sample consisted of PBMCs or a T cell subset sorted from them (not recorded which).

The CDR3 spells CASSDPGGRSTEAFF. In nucleotides, the CDR3 is TGTGCCAGCAGTGACCCCGGTGGGAGATCCACTGAAGCTTTCTTT. The rearrangement links TRBV2 to TRBJ1-1; no clear D gene. CDR1 and CDR2 (germline): SNHLY, FYNNEI. The CDR3 is 15 residues long. Trimming removed 3 bases from V and 4 bases from J, with 15 bases in between.